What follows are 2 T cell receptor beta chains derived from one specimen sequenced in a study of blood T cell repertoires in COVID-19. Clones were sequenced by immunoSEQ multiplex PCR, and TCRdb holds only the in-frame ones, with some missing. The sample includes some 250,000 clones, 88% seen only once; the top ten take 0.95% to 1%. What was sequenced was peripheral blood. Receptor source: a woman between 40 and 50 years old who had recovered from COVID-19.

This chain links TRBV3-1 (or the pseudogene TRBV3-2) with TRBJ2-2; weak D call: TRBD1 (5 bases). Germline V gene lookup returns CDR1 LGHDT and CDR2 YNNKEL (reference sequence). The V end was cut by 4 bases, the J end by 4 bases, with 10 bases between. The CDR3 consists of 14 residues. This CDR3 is CASSPPQGTGELFF. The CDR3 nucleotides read TGTGCCAGCAGCCCCCCCCAGGGCACCGGGGAGCTGTTTTTT.

This CDR3 reads CASSFGGGTVGQPQHF. The CDR3 DNA reads as TGTGCCAGCAGCTTCGGGGGGGGGACGGTCGGTCAGCCCCAGCATTTT. The chain joins TRBV7-9 to TRBJ1-5; maybe TRBD1 (5 bases). V was cut by 3 bases and J by 6 bases, with 18 bases left in between. The V gene's germline CDR1 is SEHNR and CDR2 FQNEAQ (reference sequence). The CDR3 covers 16 residues.